This TCR beta chain was sequenced for a study of shared clonotypes between healthy human individuals (dated by TCRdb to 2019 to 2021). About the study as a whole: A few men and two women, aged 18 to 49 years, made up the cohort. To estimate repertoire size and how much clonotypes are shared between individuals, the study performed deep sequencing of blood TCR repertoires from about 5 healthy adults. Leukapheresis yielded between about 0.94 and 8.9 billion PBMCs per donor. Different laboratories and diverse techniques were used to prepare libraries and sequence TCR repertoires, to increase sequencing depth and limit assay-specific biases. For each donor, CD4 naive and CD4 memory were each given three plates, CD8 naive was given two plates, and CD8 memory was given one plate.

Using the deep immunoSEQ assay, TCR CDR3 regions were amplified from genomic DNA by multiplex PCR. Extracted genomic DNA from each cell subset was distributed evenly across all wells of several immunoSEQ 96-well plates, and each plate was treated as a replicate. For sorted subsets, each replicate PCR was loaded with roughly 0.2 ug genomic DNA, equivalent to approximately 27,000 T cell genomes. Purified libraries were measured with a Qubit 3.0 fluorometer, size-checked on a Bioanalyzer 2100, and measured again with the KAPA Library Quantification kit. A separate single-read 150-cycle Illumina NextSeq 550 flow cell was used to sequence each immunoSEQ 96-well plate. Concerning the study's data processing: Because only junctional sequences without quality scores were contained in the immunoSEQ output, filtering matching that applied to full-length reads could not be performed. To assign V/J genes and CDR3, sequences were annotated against IMGT germline references using PyIR, a Python wrapper for IgBLAST v1.9. Reads with weak V/J assignments (E-value above 1e-6), missing CDR3, stop codons, out-of-frame junctions, or ambiguous translated residues were removed. V3J clonotypes were defined by identical inferred V gene, J gene, and CDR3 amino acid sequence. To compute the percentage overlap between repertoires, the number of shared unique clonotypes was divided by the size of the smaller repertoire. Repertoire richness was assessed with RTK rarefaction, the Chao1 estimator, and Recon v2.1 estimates of unobserved clonotypes. Generation probabilities for all TCRbeta clonotypes obtained by the gDNA method from a handful of donors were computed using OLGA. The table was pulled from immuneACCESS by TCRdb, which kept in-frame rearrangements only. Such tables lose some clones; where checked, under half of the loss comes from unresolved V genes, and the rest has no known cause. The V and J calls and clone size come from that table; D and trimming were worked out from the DNA. The sample table holds roughly 2,300,000 clones, of which 85% to 95% were seen once. The ten largest clones take up around 0.38% of the sample.

The donors were healthy, HIV-negative adults with no recently reported acute infections or vaccinations. Every donor was a Caucasian adult living in Nashville, Tennessee, USA. CD4+ T cells were enriched through magnetic negative selection, after which naive cells were positively selected on CD45RA and the remaining negative fraction served as the memory subset. After blood collection by leukapheresis, PBMCs were isolated using Ficoll-Histopaque density gradient centrifugation and then cryopreserved in the vapor phase of liquid nitrogen. Analytical flow cytometry was used to check the purity and quantity of each magnetically sorted T cell population. Each sorted fraction had its genomic DNA isolated and then quantified by UV absorbance on a Nanodrop 2000c. V ends up 5 bases short and J 5 bases short, with an unmatched junction base count of 4. CDR1 and CDR2, per the germline V gene, are SGHNT and YENEEA. Including cysteine and phenylalanine, the CDR3 has 13 amino acids. Here the CDR3 DNA is all that survives: 39 bases in frame from base 1.

What the research found in general, with its limitations: Estimated clonotype richness was generally larger for naive than for memory subsets. Because the study included only a small number of donors, the genetic and exposure-history diversity represented was limited. Sampling was restricted to blood, and TCR repertoires in tissue are likely to differ from TCR repertoires in blood. When several donors were compared, the shared fraction of clonotypes was about 5.2% for naive CD4, 3.5% to 4% for naive CD8, roughly 2.3% for memory CD4, and roughly 0.43% for memory CD8. Compared with non-shared clonotypes, clonotypes shared by all four sorted-subset donors had higher generation probabilities. Rarefaction of sorted-subset datasets indicated incomplete sequencing despite the large sequencing depth. Based on pairwise subsampling, the degree of clonotype sharing among donors was expected to be affected by sequencing depth.

This clone was recorded once. The antigen it binds to is not known. Base qualities are missing; no much larger clone stands one base away. The identical CDR3 is also encoded by other nucleotide sequences in the sample. The clonotype was recovered from a young man in good health. Some clones in this sample may be carry-over from other donors' samples. The rearranged chain carries TRBV11-3 and TRBJ2-5, with 8 central nucleotides matching TRBD2. Sequenced sample: naive CD4+ T cells from PBMCs. The intended sense of this specimen's cell subset or site label: CD45RA+ positively selected. The DNA reads TGTGCCAGCAGCCTCGGGGGGGCCGAGACCCAGTACTTC. Its protein product is CASSLGGAETQYF.